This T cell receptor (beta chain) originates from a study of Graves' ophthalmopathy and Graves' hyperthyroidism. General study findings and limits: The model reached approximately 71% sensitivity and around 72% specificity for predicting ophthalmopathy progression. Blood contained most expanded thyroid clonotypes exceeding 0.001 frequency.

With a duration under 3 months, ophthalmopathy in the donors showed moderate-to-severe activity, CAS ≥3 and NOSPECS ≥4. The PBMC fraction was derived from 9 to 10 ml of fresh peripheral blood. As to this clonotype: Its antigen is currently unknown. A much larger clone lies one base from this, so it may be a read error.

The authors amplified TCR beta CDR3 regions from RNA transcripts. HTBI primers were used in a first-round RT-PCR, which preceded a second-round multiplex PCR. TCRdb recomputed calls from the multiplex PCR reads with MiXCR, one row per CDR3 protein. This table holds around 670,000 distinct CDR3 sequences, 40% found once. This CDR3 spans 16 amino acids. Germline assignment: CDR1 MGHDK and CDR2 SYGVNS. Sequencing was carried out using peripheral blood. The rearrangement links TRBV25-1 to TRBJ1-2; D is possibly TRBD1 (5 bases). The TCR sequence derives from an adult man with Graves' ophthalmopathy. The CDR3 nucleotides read TGTGCCAGCAGCGGGCGGGGCGGGTACGGCGACTATGACTACACCTTC. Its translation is CASSGRGGYGDYDYTF.